One sample yielded the 22 T cell receptor beta chains listed below, sequenced in a study of T-cell memory formation after mild COVID-19. TCRdb re-called the 5' RACE reads with MiXCR, one entry per CDR3 protein. This sample has 450,000 to 700,000 distinct CDR3 sequences, with roughly 18% found just once. The sequencing sample was made of PBMCs or a T cell subset sorted from them (not recorded which). The receptors derive from an adult woman who had mild COVID-19 (a few samples of this study predate the infection). Cell type and time point are not known.

This sequence joins TRBV7-9 and TRBJ2-7, with D unresolved. The CDR3 has 11 residues. CDR1 and CDR2 from the germline V gene are SEHNR and FQNEAQ (reference sequence). Trimming shortened V by 1 base and J by 6 bases, and 4 bases separated the two germline ends. The CDR3 is CASSLEFEQYF. CDR3 DNA sequence: TGTGCCAGCAGCTTAGAGTTCGAGCAGTACTTC.

This clonotype turned up a few times. The chain is built from TRBV27 and TRBJ1-2; D gene uncertain. CDR1 is MNHEY, CDR2 SMNVEV, per germline (reference sequence). Trimming stripped 5 bases from V and 4 bases from J, with 14 bases between. This CDR3 region has 14 residues. CDR3 region: CASSPHSMPYGYTF. CDR3 in DNA: TGTGCCAGCAGTCCACATAGCATGCCCTATGGCTACACCTTC.

This clonotype has a handful of counts. The DNA for the CDR3 is TGTGCCAGCAGCCCGAGAACAGTGGCGGGGTACTACAATGAGCAGTTCTTC. Translation: CASSPRTVAGYYNEQFF. The chain couples TRBV13 to TRBJ2-1; TRBD2 is a possible D gene (6 bases). The CDR3 runs to 17 residues. V dropped 5 bases and J dropped 3 bases, with 20 bases sitting between them. The V gene's germline CDR1 is PRHDT and CDR2 FYEKMQ (reference sequence).

Concerning this clonotype: One end of the junction fails to match germline, which may point to a read error. The chain joins TRBV20-1 to TRBJ1-2; possible D gene TRBD1, 5 bases. The V gene's germline CDR1 is DFQATT and CDR2 SNEGSKA (reference sequence). The CDR3 sequence is 13 residues long. DNA for the CDR3: TGCGGTGCAACCGGGGGGGGGAACTATGGCTACACCTTC. Translating it yields CGATGGGNYGYTF.

This clonotype was detected a few times. This sequence joins TRBV20-1 and TRBJ2-2; 8 bases map to TRBD2. V gave up 1 base and J gave up 5 bases; unmatched junction bases: 6. The CDR3 runs to 15 residues. From germline, CDR1 is DFQATT and CDR2 SNEGSKA (reference sequence). The CDR3 region is CSARVSGIHTGELFF. CDR3 nucleotide sequence: TGCAGTGCTAGAGTTAGCGGGATTCATACCGGGGAGCTGTTTTTT.

The chain joins TRBV20-1 to TRBJ2-1; TRBD2 is a possible D gene (5 bases). Germline V gene lookup returns CDR1 DFQATT and CDR2 SNEGSKA (reference sequence). V dropped 6 bases and J dropped 9 bases, with 12 bases sitting between them. The CDR3 length is 11 residues. This chain's CDR3 is CSAGESGEQFF. In nucleotides, the CDR3 is TGCAGTGCCGGAGAGAGCGGTGAGCAGTTCTTC.

The chain combines TRBV27 with TRBJ2-7, with 8 bases that match TRBD1. J gave up 1 base and V 6 bases, and 11 bases lay outside the gene matches. The CDR3 totals 16 residues. The germline V gene encodes CDR1 MNHEY and CDR2 SMNVEV (reference sequence). The CDR3 DNA follows: TGTGCCAGCAGACCGAGGACAGGGTTAGAGTCCTACGAGCAGTACTTC. Its protein is CASRPRTGLESYEQYF.

The CDR3 here is CASSLDDWGHTDTQYF. In nucleotides, the CDR3 is TGTGCCAGCAGCTTAGACGACTGGGGGCACACAGATACGCAGTATTTT. The V and J genes are TRBV11-2 and TRBJ2-3; TRBD1 might be the D (6 bases). Trimming removed 0 bases at V and 2 bases at J, with 12 bases between. The CDR3 is 16 amino acids. Germline CDR1 reads SGHAT; CDR2 reads FQNNGV. The complete variable domain, with remaining parts taken from reference TRBV11-2 and TRBJ2-3, reads EAGVAQSPRYKIIEKRQSVAFWCNPISGHATLYWYQQILGQGPKLLIQFQNNGVVDDSQLPKDRFSAERLKGVDSTLKIQPAKLEDSAVYLCASSLDDWGHTDTQYFGPGTRLTVL.

The sample holds a few counts of this clonotype. The chain carries TRBV6-2 or TRBV6-3 and TRBJ2-7; no clear D. Trimming took off 6 bases at V and 9 bases at J, with 21 bases between the two ends. Looked up from germline, CDR1 is MNHEY and CDR2 is SVGEGT. The CDR3 has 14 residues. In DNA form, the CDR3 reads TGTGCCAGCAGCCCCCCCGGGCCACCTACGGCGCAGTACTTC. Translating gives CASSPPGPPTAQYF.

This clonotype was counted a few times. The chain recombines TRBV6-6 with TRBJ2-3; D may be TRBD2 (5 bases). From germline, CDR1 is MNHNY and CDR2 SVGAGI (reference sequence). V was pared by 4 bases and J by 4 bases, with 15 bases between. This CDR3 region has 15 residues. The CDR3 nucleotides are TGTGCCAGCAGTTTATGGGCTGAGGGCCCAGATACGCAGTATTTT. This sequence encodes CASSLWAEGPDTQYF.

This clonotype was seen only a few times. The V gene is TRBV3-1, the J gene TRBJ1-1, with 8 nucleotides matching TRBD1. The CDR3 is 15 amino acids. The V gene end was trimmed by 4 bases and the J gene end by 0 bases; junction bases not matched to a gene: 4. Per the germline V gene, CDR1 is LGHDT and CDR2 is YNNKEL (reference sequence). The DNA of the CDR3 is TGTGCCAGCAGCCGGCCGGGACAGGTGAACACTGAAGCTTTCTTT. This gives the protein CASSRPGQVNTEAFF.

The table lists this clonotype with a few counts. The chain is built from TRBV5-6 and TRBJ1-4; 7 nucleotides align to TRBD1. The CDR3 has 18 amino acids. Germline trimming cut 2 bases from V and 4 bases from J; bases unmatched to any gene: 14. Germline V lookup: CDR1 SGHDT, CDR2 YYEEEE. CDR3 residues: CASSFERDRLRLNEKLFF. CDR3 coding DNA: TGTGCCAGCAGCTTTGAGCGGGACAGACTGCGACTTAATGAAAAACTGTTTTTT.

This clonotype was recorded a few times. The rearrangement uses TRBV5-6 and TRBJ2-1; D is possibly TRBD2 (5 bases). V gave up 2 bases and J gave up 10 bases, with 10 bases separating them. The CDR3 spans 12 residues. The germline V gene encodes CDR1 SGHDT and CDR2 YYEEEE. The CDR3 loop is CASSFATGEQFF. In DNA form, the CDR3 reads TGTGCCAGCAGCTTCGCGACGGGAGAGCAGTTCTTC. Filled out from reference TRBV5-6 and TRBJ2-1, the complete variable domain reads DAGVTQSPTHLIKTRGQQVTLRCSPKSGHDTVSWYQQALGQGPQFIFQYYEEEERQRGNFPDRFSGHQFPNYSSELNVNALLLGDSALYLCASSFATGEQFFGPGTRLTVL.

This clonotype has just a few counts. This chain links TRBV12-3 or TRBV12-4 with TRBJ1-3; D remains unclear. V was trimmed by 6 bases and J by 9 bases, leaving 9 bases between them. This CDR3 has 11 residues. The CDR3 region has the DNA TGTGCCAGCAGACTAGTAAGCACCATATATTTT. The encoded protein is CASRLVSTIYF.

The CDR3 nucleotides are TGCAGTGCTAGCCCGCTTATGAATGAGCAGTTCTTC. Its translation is CSASPLMNEQFF. The V and J genes are TRBV20-1 and TRBJ2-1; D unresolved. The CDR3 is made up of 12 amino acids. Per germline, CDR1 DFQATT and CDR2 SNEGSKA (reference sequence). The germline V and J ends were trimmed by 3 bases and 7 bases, with 10 bases remaining between them.

This clonotype has just a few counts. The chain couples TRBV7-3 to TRBJ2-4, with a weak D call TRBD2 (5 bases). The germline V gene encodes CDR1 SGHTA and CDR2 FQGTGA. V gave up 0 bases and J gave up 3 bases, with 12 bases separating them. The CDR3 spans 16 residues. The CDR3 sequence is CASSLTTPGVKNIQYF. The CDR3 DNA is TGTGCCAGCAGCTTAACTACCCCCGGGGTCAAAAACATTCAGTACTTC. Complete variable domain (other parts from reference TRBV7-3 and TRBJ2-4): GAGVSQTPSNKVTEKGKYVELRCDPISGHTALYWYRQSLGQGPEFLIYFQGTGAADDSGLPNDRFFAVRPEGSVSTLKIQRTERGDSAVYLCASSLTTPGVKNIQYFGAGTRLSVL.

This clonotype was seen repeatedly, ten times or more. The chain is built from TRBV6-5 and TRBJ2-7; perhaps TRBD2 as D (5 bases). CDR1 and CDR2 (germline): MNHEY, SVGAGI. The CDR3 runs 15 residues. V lost 0 bases and J lost 0, with 9 bases in between. The CDR3 sequence is CASSYSSGSSYEQYF. The CDR3 DNA is TGTGCCAGCAGTTACTCCTCGGGGAGCTCCTACGAGCAGTACTTC.

This clonotype was seen once. The chain carries TRBV6-6 and TRBJ2-5, with 10 bases that match TRBD1. The CDR3 covers 15 residues. Trimming removed 2 bases from V and 5 bases from J; junction bases left unmatched: 5. The germline V gene has CDR1 MNHNY and CDR2 SVGAGI (reference sequence). This CDR3 reads CASSYATGGAETQYF. DNA for the CDR3: TGTGCCAGCAGTTACGCGACAGGGGGCGCTGAGACCCAGTACTTC.

The V call is TRBV12-3 or TRBV12-4, the J call TRBJ1-6; TRBD1 might be the D (5 bases). This CDR3 spans 15 amino acids. V dropped 3 bases and J dropped 11 bases, with 17 bases sitting between them. DNA of the CDR3: TGTGCCAGCAGTTTGGGGGACCCAAAACTCGCACCCCTCCACTTT. Translating it yields CASSLGDPKLAPLHF.

The chain couples TRBV6-1 to TRBJ2-7; 12 bases map to TRBD2. Germline values: CDR1 MNHNS, CDR2 SASEGT. The junction had 5 bases not matched to a gene; V was cut back by 2 bases and J by 9 bases. The CDR3 covers 14 residues. CDR3 DNA sequence: TGTGCCAGCAGTGAAACTAGCGGGAGGCCCACGCAGTACTTC. This encodes CASSETSGRPTQYF.

This CDR3 reads CASSSWAGLNEQFF. CDR3 sequence (DNA): TGCGCCAGCAGCTCCTGGGCGGGACTAAATGAGCAGTTCTTC. J is TRBJ2-1 and V is TRBV5-1, with TRBD2 identical over 7 bases. Unmatched junction bases numbered 7, after V lost 3 bases and J lost 7 bases. CDR3 length: 14 residues. In germline, CDR1 is SGHRS, CDR2 YFSETQ.

The CDR3: CASSLAGQLYEQYF. CDR3 DNA: TGCGCCAGCAGCTTGGCTGGGCAGCTCTACGAGCAGTACTTC. The chain recombines TRBV5-1 with TRBJ2-7; D gene uncertain. The CDR3 covers 14 residues. V was cut by 0 bases and J by 3 bases, with 10 bases left in between. The germline gives CDR1 SGHRS, CDR2 YFSETQ.